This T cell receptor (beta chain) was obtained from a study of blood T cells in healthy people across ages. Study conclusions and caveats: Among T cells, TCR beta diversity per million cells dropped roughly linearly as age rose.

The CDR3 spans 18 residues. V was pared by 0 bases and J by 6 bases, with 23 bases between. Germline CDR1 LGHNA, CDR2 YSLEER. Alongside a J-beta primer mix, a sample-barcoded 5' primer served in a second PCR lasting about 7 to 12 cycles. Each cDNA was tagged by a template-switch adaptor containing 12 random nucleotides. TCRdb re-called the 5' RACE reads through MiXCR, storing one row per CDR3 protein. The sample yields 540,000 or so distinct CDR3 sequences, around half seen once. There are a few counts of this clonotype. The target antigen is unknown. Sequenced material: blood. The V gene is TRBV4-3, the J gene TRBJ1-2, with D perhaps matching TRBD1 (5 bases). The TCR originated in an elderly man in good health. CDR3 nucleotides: TGCGCCAGCAGCCAAGACAGGGCAGGGCAGTTAGTTGTGCATGGCTACACCTTC. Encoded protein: CASSQDRAGQLVVHGYTF.